The 25 T cell receptor beta chains listed next were all sequenced from one sample in a study of cytomegalovirus exposure and HLA in healthy donors. Data came from immunoSEQ multiplex PCR; TCRdb stores just in-frame clones and leaves some out. The sample records some 72,000 clones, 95% to 97% being singletons. Input material: PBMCs. These receptors were obtained from a young man in good health and CMV-seropositive.

This chain uses TRBV28 with TRBJ2-7; tentative D call: TRBD1 (5 bases). Germline-derived CDR1 and CDR2 are MDHEN and SYDVKM. V was clipped by 10 bases and J by 1 base, with 26 bases between them. The CDR3 length is 17 residues. The CDR3 reads CATRRVSGHIISYEQYF. DNA for the CDR3: TGTGCCACCAGACGGGTATCAGGACATATTATTTCCTACGAGCAGTACTTC.

The chain recombines TRBV5-1 with TRBJ1-1; TRBD1 aligns across 7 bases. Germline V gives CDR1 SGHRS, CDR2 YFSETQ. The J segment lost 0 bases and the V segment lost 4 bases, leaving 9 bases of the junction unmatched. The CDR3 contains 16 residues. The CDR3 reads CASSVQQGLLNTEAFF. CDR3 DNA sequence: TGCGCCAGCAGCGTCCAACAGGGGCTATTGAACACTGAAGCTTTCTTT.

The chain has TRBV2 and TRBJ1-1; D remains unclear. CDR1 is SNHLY and CDR2 is FYNNEI in the germline V gene. V was clipped by 4 bases and J by 4 bases, with 10 bases between them. The CDR3 consists of 13 residues. CDR3 in amino acids: CASSGQLGTEAFF. CDR3 coding DNA: TGTGCCAGCAGTGGTCAACTTGGCACTGAAGCTTTCTTT. Based on the CDR3 plus reference TRBV2 and TRBJ1-1, the full variable domain is EPEVTQTPSHQVTQMGQEVILRCVPISNHLYFYWYRQILGQKVEFLVSFYNNEISEKSEIFDDQFSVERPDGSNFTLKIRSTKLEDSAMYFCASSGQLGTEAFFGQGTRLTVV.

This chain links TRBV5-1 with TRBJ2-7, with TRBD1 identical over 7 bases. The CDR3 totals 14 residues. CDR1 is SGHRS, CDR2 YFSETQ, per germline. With V trimmed by 4 bases and J by 6 bases, 10 bases remained unmatched. The CDR3 spells CASSGTRDSSEQYF. In DNA form, the CDR3 reads TGCGCCAGCAGCGGAACCCGGGACAGTTCCGAGCAGTACTTC.

This clone was detected only once. The V gene is TRBV5-6, the J gene TRBJ2-5; D may be TRBD2 (5 bases). Germline CDR1 reads SGHDT; CDR2 reads YYEEEE. Trimming left V 4 bases short and J 5 bases short, with 12 bases between. CDR3 length equals 13 residues. CDR3 region: CASSASLEETQYF. The CDR3 region has the DNA TGTGCCAGCAGCGCGTCACTAGAGGAGACCCAGTACTTC.

The J gene is TRBJ2-7, the V gene TRBV5-4; 7 bases are shared with TRBD1. CDR1 is SGHNT, CDR2 YYREEE, per germline (reference sequence). With V trimmed by 0 bases and J by 3 bases, 6 bases remained unmatched. The CDR3 totals 15 residues. In DNA, the CDR3 is TGTGCCAGCAGCTTGGCGGGGCAGGGGGTCTACGAGCAGTACTTC. It yields the protein CASSLAGQGVYEQYF.

The rearrangement links TRBV11-2 to TRBJ2-7, with D maybe TRBD1 (6 bases). Trimming took 0 bases from V and 0 from J, leaving 9 bases between them. Germline loops: CDR1 SGHAT, CDR2 FQNNGV. There are 15 residues in the CDR3. CDR3 DNA: TGTGCCAGCAGCTTAGAGGGGACATCCTCCTACGAGCAGTACTTC. Translating gives CASSLEGTSSYEQYF. The full variable domain, completed using reference TRBV11-2 and TRBJ2-7, is EAGVAQSPRYKIIEKRQSVAFWCNPISGHATLYWYQQILGQGPKLLIQFQNNGVVDDSQLPKDRFSAERLKGVDSTLKIQPAKLEDSAVYLCASSLEGTSSYEQYFGPGTRLTVT.

The chain has TRBV11-1 and TRBJ2-6; D ambiguous. Germline CDR1 reads SGHAT; CDR2 reads FQDESV (reference sequence). CDR3 size: 15 residues. Trimming removed 3 bases from V and 0 bases from J, with 6 bases in between. CDR3 in amino acids: CASSFFSSGANVLTF. The CDR3 DNA is TGTGCCAGCAGCTTTTTTAGCTCTGGGGCCAACGTCCTGACTTTC.

The chain combines TRBV6-1 with TRBJ2-7, with D perhaps matching TRBD2 (7 bases). Per germline, CDR1 MNHNS and CDR2 SASEGT. CDR3 length: 14 residues. Trimming removed 8 bases from V and 4 bases from J, with 18 bases in between. CDR3 amino acids: CASLGGQGRYEQYF. The CDR3 DNA sequence: TGTGCCAGCCTGGGGGGGCAGGGAAGGTACGAGCAGTACTTC.

The rearrangement links TRBV5-6 to TRBJ2-7, with D possibly being TRBD1 (6 bases). The CDR3 is 14 residues long. The germline gives CDR1 SGHDT, CDR2 YYEEEE. Trimming removed 3 bases at V and 9 bases at J, with 19 bases between. The CDR3 sequence is CASSSRDTVRWQYF. Written as DNA, the CDR3 is TGTGCCAGCAGCTCCCGGGACACCGTCCGCTGGCAGTACTTC.

The chain links TRBV18 to TRBJ2-1; 8 positions agree with TRBD2. CDR1 is KGHSH and CDR2 is LQKENI in the germline V gene. Trimming cost V 3 bases and J 5 bases; bases outside gene matches: 6. There are 15 residues in the CDR3. The CDR3 sequence is CASSPSSGPNNEQFF. The CDR3 DNA is TGTGCCAGCTCACCGTCTAGCGGGCCCAACAATGAGCAGTTCTTC.

This clone was detected once. The chain joins TRBV6-4 to TRBJ2-2, with D tentatively TRBD1 (6 bases). CDR3 length equals 15 residues. V was pared by 6 bases and J by 4 bases, with 15 bases between. Germline CDR1 is MRHNA and CDR2 is SNTAGT. The CDR3 DNA sequence: TGTGCCAGCAGCGAAAACAGGGCTGGCACCGGGGAGCTGTTTTTT. Residues: CASSENRAGTGELFF.

The chain employs TRBV7-8 and TRBJ2-7, with D possibly TRBD2 on 6 matching bases. The CDR3 consists of 19 residues. Germline V gene data show CDR1 as SGHVS and CDR2 as FQNEAQ. The ends were cut back, 1 base at V and 3 bases at J, with 25 bases in the middle. CDR3 DNA sequence: TGTGCCAGCAGCTTAGGCGCTAGCGCCCTAGTGGGACTCCACTACGAGCAGTACTTC. The encoded protein is CASSLGASALVGLHYEQYF.

CDR3 sequence (DNA): TGTGCCAGCTTGAGGCCGAGCACAGATACGCAGTATTTT. Its protein is CASLRPSTDTQYF. The chain combines TRBV28 with TRBJ2-3, with D unclear. V lost 8 bases and J lost 0, with 9 bases in between. CDR1 and CDR2 (germline): MDHEN, SYDVKM. The CDR3 consists of 13 residues.

The chain is built from TRBV5-1 and TRBJ1-3; 12 positions agree with TRBD1. CDR1 and CDR2 from the germline V gene are SGHRS and YFSETQ. CDR3 length: 18 residues. V lost 0 bases and J lost 0; bases outside the gene matches: 4. CDR3 coding DNA: TGCGCCAGCAGCTTGGAGGGACAGGGGGCGAGCTCTGGAAACACCATATATTTT. It encodes CASSLEGQGASSGNTIYF.

J is TRBJ2-7 and V is TRBV6-1; tentatively, D is TRBD2 (6 bases). V was pared by 6 bases and J by 0 bases, with 15 bases between. The CDR3 covers 15 residues. The V gene's germline CDR1 is MNHNS and CDR2 SASEGT. As DNA, the CDR3 is TGTGCCAGCAGCCTGGGGGAGGCGAGCTCCTACGAGCAGTACTTC. The encoded protein is CASSLGEASSYEQYF.

The chain's CDR3 is CASSLGRSGGNTIYF. In DNA form, the CDR3 reads TGTGCCAGCAGCTTAGGCAGGTCTGGTGGAAACACCATATATTTT. V is TRBV13 and J is TRBJ1-3; no firm D call. V was pared by 0 bases and J by 3 bases, with 9 bases between. CDR1 and CDR2 from the germline V gene are PRHDT and FYEKMQ (reference sequence). The CDR3 covers 15 residues.

This chain links TRBV6-1 with TRBJ1-4, with a possible D match to TRBD1 (6 bases). Germline CDR1 and CDR2: MNHNS and SASEGT. This CDR3 has 13 residues. V gave up 2 bases and J gave up 7 bases, with 8 bases separating them. The CDR3 region is CASSESGVEKLFF. The DNA for the CDR3 is TGTGCCAGCAGTGAATCAGGGGTTGAAAAACTGTTTTTT.

Turning to this clone: The likely explanation is a read error, given a far larger clone one base away. The chain employs TRBV4-1 and TRBJ2-2; tentatively, D is TRBD1 (5 bases). Trimming removed 1 base from V and 3 bases from J, with 9 bases in between. This CDR3 has 15 amino acids. Germline CDR1 and CDR2: MGHRA and YSYEKL. CDR3 sequence reads: CASSQAGLDTGELFF. The CDR3 region has the DNA TGCGCCAGCAGCCAAGCAGGGTTGGACACCGGGGAGCTGTTTTTT.

The rearrangement links TRBV6-1 to TRBJ2-7; 10 positions match TRBD2. Germline trimming cut 10 bases from V and 2 bases from J; bases unmatched to any gene: 2. Per the germline V gene, CDR1 is MNHNS and CDR2 is SASEGT. This CDR3 is built from 12 residues. CDR3 DNA: TGTGCCACCACTAGCGGGACCTACGAGCAGTACTTC. This translates into CATTSGTYEQYF.

J is TRBJ2-1 and V is TRBV2, with D perhaps matching TRBD1 (6 bases). V dropped 4 bases and J dropped 0 bases, with 10 bases sitting between them. The germline CDR1 and CDR2 sequences are SNHLY and FYNNEI. The CDR3 is made up of 15 amino acids. The CDR3 DNA reads as TGTGCCAGCAGTGCGTCGGACAGCTCCTACAATGAGCAGTTCTTC. Translated: CASSASDSSYNEQFF.

The chain carries TRBV7-9 and TRBJ2-5; TRBD1 matches at 9 bases. The junction had 7 bases not matched to a gene; V was cut back by 5 bases and J by 3 bases. The germline V gene has CDR1 SEHNR and CDR2 FQNEAQ (reference sequence). The CDR3 loop spans 15 amino acids. CDR3 sequence (DNA): TGTGCCAGCAGCCACGTCGACAGGGGGGAAGAGACCCAGTACTTC. It specifies CASSHVDRGEETQYF.

The chain has TRBV5-6 and TRBJ2-3; TRBD2 matches at 8 bases. Germline-derived CDR1 and CDR2 are SGHDT and YYEEEE. After removal of 4 bases from V and 4 bases from J, the junction contained 11 bases not matched to a gene. The CDR3 has 16 amino acids. CDR3 protein: CASSLGAGVASDTQYF. CDR3 nucleotides: TGTGCCAGCAGCCTGGGAGCGGGAGTAGCGTCAGATACGCAGTATTTT.

The chain uses TRBV30 and TRBJ1-3; TRBD1 matches 10 bases. From germline, CDR1 is GTSNPN and CDR2 SVGIG (reference sequence). CDR3 length: 21 amino acids. Trimming took 0 bases from V and 2 from J; bases not matched to a gene: 19. The CDR3, as DNA: TGTGCCTGGAGTGTCCTAGGTATTCGGACAGGGGGAGTTAATGCTGGAAACACCATATATTTT. This sequence encodes CAWSVLGIRTGGVNAGNTIYF.

This chain connects TRBV29-1 to TRBJ1-1; D gene uncertain. Germline V CDR1 and CDR2: SQVTM, ANQGSEA. The CDR3 is 13 residues long. V was trimmed by 7 bases and J by 5 bases, leaving 17 bases between them. The chain's CDR3 is CSAVRRLETEAFF. CDR3 nucleotides: TGCAGCGCTGTAAGACGTCTGGAGACTGAAGCTTTCTTT.